This TCR beta chain originates from a study of CD8+CD57+ T cells in acquired aplastic anemia. About the study: When averaged, DNA from sorted CD4+ and CD8+ cells came to around 3 ug.

V was pared by 3 bases and J by 1 base, with 3 bases between. Germline V gene lookup returns CDR1 DFQATT and CDR2 SNEGSKA (reference sequence). The CDR3 is 11 residues long. Findings and limits, study-wide: It was found that nearly 30 CD8+ CDR3 sequences were shared between patients and controls.

CDR3 and TCR beta VDJ profiling relied on a genomic DNA template. TCRdb analysed the reads with MiXCR anew, one entry per CDR3 protein. The sample consists of tens of thousands of distinct CDR3 sequences, about half of them appearing once. A few counts support this clonotype. Its cognate antigen is unknown. A much larger clone lies a single base off, so this may be a read error. The chain uses TRBV20-1 and TRBJ1-1; D is unclear. Sequencing was performed on sorted CD4+, CD8+, or CD8+CD57+ T cells (not recorded which) from PBMCs. The receptor comes from a human donor in good health, serving as a control. The DNA of the CDR3 is TGCAGTGCTAGCGCGAACACTGAAGCTTTCTTT. Translation: CSASANTEAFF.